This TCR beta chain was sequenced for a study of T-cell memory formation after mild COVID-19. Study summary: For the most part, TCR clusters were specific to one donor.

The authors produced TCR alpha and TCR beta cDNA libraries with sample barcodes and UMIs by 5'RACE using constant-segment primers. TCRdb itself ran the 5' RACE reads through MiXCR, one entry per CDR3 protein. The sample carries about 110,000 distinct CDR3 sequences, about a fifth recorded once. The J segment lost 3 bases and the V segment lost 4 bases, leaving 4 bases of the junction unmatched. The CDR3 runs 15 residues. Germline-derived CDR1 and CDR2 are MNHEY and SVGAGI. The specimen sequenced was PBMCs or a T cell subset sorted from them (not recorded which). This clonotype originated in a man aged 18-30 years who had mild COVID-19 (a few samples of this study predate the infection). Cell type and time point are not known. The chain is built from TRBV6-5 and TRBJ2-3; 10 nucleotides align to TRBD2. The CDR3 is CASSWSSGGTDTQYF. Written as DNA, the CDR3 is TGTGCCAGCAGTTGGTCTAGCGGGGGAACAGATACGCAGTATTTT.